This T cell receptor beta chain was identified during a study of PD-L1 blockade in urothelial cancer. Study as a whole: Males with bladder-origin urothelial cancer constituted most of the roughly 29 patients.

Each PCR had synthetic TCR analog templates added to it as a spike-in. Using immunoSEQ multiplex PCR, the repertoire was profiled, and TCRdb retains in-frame clones only, with some absent. The sample includes 53,000 or so clones, 88% of them seen just once. The junction had 7 bases not matched to a gene; V was cut back by 0 bases and J by 0 bases. CDR3 size: 17 residues. Germline V gene lookup returns CDR1 GTSNPN and CDR2 SVGIG (reference sequence). Documented time point: peripheral blood 6 weeks after treatment start. V is TRBV30 and J is TRBJ2-7, with 11 bases matching TRBD2. This clonotype originated in a man between 60 and 75 years old with urothelial cancer. The sequences come from PBMCs, collected around atezolizumab (anti-PD-L1) treatment. CDR3 region: CAWSVGRLAGTSYEQYF. The CDR3 DNA reads TGTGCCTGGAGTGTTGGACGACTAGCGGGGACCTCCTACGAGCAGTACTTC.